This T cell receptor beta chain was profiled in a study of blood T cell repertoires in COVID-19. The protocol was immunoSEQ multiplex PCR, while the TCRdb copy is restricted to in-frame clones and leaves out a portion. The sample lists 55,000 to 75,000 clones, 80% to 85% occurring once. This clonotype was sampled from a human donor in a cohort sampled during active COVID-19. Sequenced: peripheral blood.

The CDR3 region is CASSLVSGQVASRGYTF. As DNA, the CDR3 is TGCGCCAGCAGCTTGGTTTCGGGACAGGTCGCGTCGCGTGGCTACACCTTC. The chain has TRBV5-1 and TRBJ1-2, with 8 bases matching TRBD1. This CDR3 is 17 amino acids long. The V segment lost 0 bases and the J segment 7 bases; nucleotides outside the gene matches: 14. Germline V gene lookup returns CDR1 SGHRS and CDR2 YFSETQ.